The text below deals with one T cell receptor beta chain. Its antigen is not known. The entry originates in a study of cytomegalovirus exposure and HLA in healthy donors. Broader study findings: The analysis excluded some indistinguishable V segments, including TRBV6-2 and TRBV6-3.

CDR3 length equals 17 residues. Germline V CDR1 and CDR2: SNHLY, FYNNEI. V shed 2 bases and J shed 6 bases, with 20 bases lying between them. Primers for the PCR totalled 60 Vbeta and 13 Jbeta. Data came from immunoSEQ multiplex PCR; TCRdb stores just in-frame clones and leaves some out. The table has 250,000 to 350,000 clones, roughly 89% seen once. The sample consisted of PBMCs. The gene calls are TRBV2 and TRBJ2-1; D may be TRBD2 (7 bases). The receptor was isolated from a young woman in good health and CMV-seronegative. The CDR3 sequence: CASSERFWLGGGNEQFF. CDR3 in DNA: TGTGCCAGCAGTGAAAGGTTCTGGCTAGGGGGGGGCAATGAGCAGTTCTTC.